The clone carrying this T cell receptor (beta chain) appeared many times. This sample was included in a study of T cells after yellow fever vaccination. TCRdb passed the 5' RACE reads through MiXCR, listing each CDR3 protein once. This table has about 330,000 distinct CDR3 sequences, around 7% appearing once. The CDR3 loop spans 15 amino acids. The V gene's germline CDR1 is MNHEY and CDR2 SMNVEV (reference sequence). The trim removed 4 bases at V and 1 base at J, leaving 2 bases unmatched. The chain combines TRBV27 with TRBJ2-3; TRBD1 aligns across 10 bases. Sequenced here: PBMCs, sampled around 45 days after the first yellow fever vaccination. The sequence derives from a man aged 18 to 29 who received the YFV17D yellow fever vaccine. The CDR3 bases are TGTGCCAGCAGTTCCGGGACAGGGGGCACAGATACGCAGTATTTT. Translating gives CASSSGTGGTDTQYF.